A single sample gave rise to the 29 T cell receptor beta chains below, sequenced in a study of blood T cell repertoires in COVID-19. Clones were sequenced by immunoSEQ multiplex PCR, and TCRdb holds only the in-frame ones, with some missing. The sample shows about 300,000 clones, over 75% of them seen only once. Sequenced input: PBMCs or T cells enriched from blood (not recorded which). Source of these receptors: a young woman who had recovered from COVID-19.

The chain uses TRBV19 and TRBJ2-5; 10 bases map to TRBD1. The junction had 6 bases not matched to a gene; V was cut back by 0 bases and J by 5 bases. CDR3 length equals 16 residues. From germline, CDR1 is LNHDA and CDR2 SQIVND (reference sequence). The CDR3 loop is CASSIDLTGGLETQYF. Here the CDR3 DNA reads TGTGCCAGTAGTATAGATCTGACAGGGGGCTTGGAGACCCAGTACTTC.

The V and J genes are TRBV10-1 and TRBJ1-6, with a possible D match to TRBD1 (6 bases). Germline CDR1 is WNHNN and CDR2 is SYGVQD (reference sequence). The CDR3 runs 14 residues. Trimming took 3 bases from V and 7 from J, leaving 10 bases between them. CDR3 nucleotides: TGCGCCAGCAGTGAAAGGACAGTAAATTCACCCCTCCACTTT. It yields the protein CASSERTVNSPLHF.

CDR3 loop: CASSLRNSFSIISTDTQYF. The CDR3 region has the DNA TGTGCCAGCAGCTTGAGGAACAGCTTTTCAATAATTAGCACAGATACGCAGTATTTT. The V and J genes are TRBV5-5 and TRBJ2-3; the D is unclear. The ends were cut back, 1 base at V and 0 bases at J, with 21 bases in the middle. The CDR3 is 19 amino acids. The V gene's germline CDR1 is SGHKS and CDR2 YYEKEE (reference sequence).

The CDR3, as DNA: TGTGCCACCATGTCGGGGTCCGACACTGAAGCTTTCTTT. The encoded protein is CATMSGSDTEAFF. V and J are TRBV10-3 and TRBJ1-1; D call uncertain. Germline-derived CDR1 and CDR2 are ENHRY and SYGVKD. CDR3 length: 13 residues. Between the trimmed V and J ends, which lost 10 bases and 3 bases, there was a span of 15 bases.

As for this clone: The junction and the germline gene differ at one end; a read error may be behind it. The V and J genes are TRBV7-9 and TRBJ2-1; 11 bases map to TRBD2. The CDR3 covers 16 residues. The germline V gene has CDR1 SEHNR and CDR2 FQNEAQ (reference sequence). This chain's CDR3 is CASSVAGGASYNEQFF. The CDR3 DNA reads as TGTGCCAGCAGCGTAGCGGGAGGGGCCTCCTACAATGAGCAGTTCTTC.

This clone was counted only a few times. The chain has TRBV11-3 and TRBJ2-2; D is unclear. The CDR3 consists of 17 residues. The germline V gene encodes CDR1 SGHNT and CDR2 YENEEA. Trimming shortened V by 4 bases and J by 3 bases, and 18 bases separated the two germline ends. CDR3 amino acids: CASSSSEARTHTGELFF. CDR3 coding DNA: TGTGCCAGCAGCTCCTCTGAGGCGCGCACCCACACCGGGGAGCTGTTTTTT.

CDR3 region: CASSLSSGSSQYF. The CDR3 DNA reads as TGTGCCAGCAGCTTATCCTCCGGGAGCTCGCAGTATTTT. The chain is built from TRBV7-3 and TRBJ2-3, with D possibly TRBD2 on 6 matching bases. Trimming cost V 2 bases and J 10 bases, with 13 bases left between them. CDR1 is SGHTA and CDR2 is FQGTGA in the germline V gene. The CDR3 covers 13 residues. Looking up the rest from reference TRBV7-3 and TRBJ2-3 gives the full variable domain: GAGVSQTPSNKVTEKGKYVELRCDPISGHTALYWYRQSLGQGPEFLIYFQGTGAADDSGLPNDRFFAVRPEGSVSTLKIQRTERGDSAVYLCASSLSSGSSQYFGPGTRLTVL.

This chain uses TRBV11-2 with TRBJ2-1; maybe TRBD1 (6 bases). CDR3 length: 13 amino acids. Trimming removed 5 bases at V and 7 bases at J, with 12 bases between. Germline V lookup: CDR1 SGHAT, CDR2 FQNNGV. As DNA, the CDR3 is TGTGCCAGCAGCACGGACAGACCGAATGAGCAGTTCTTC. It is translated as CASSTDRPNEQFF.

The genes are TRBV6-5 and TRBJ1-1; tentatively, D is TRBD1 (5 bases). Trimming stripped 6 bases from V and 0 bases from J, with 14 bases between. CDR3 size: 15 residues. Germline lookup yields CDR1 MNHEY and CDR2 SVGAGI. The CDR3 loop is CASSPGQSMNTEAFF. The CDR3 nucleotides are TGTGCCAGCAGCCCCGGACAATCGATGAACACTGAAGCTTTCTTT.

The chain carries TRBV4-2 and TRBJ1-5; D is unclear. Germline V CDR1 and CDR2: LGHNA, YNFKEQ. The CDR3 extends over 15 amino acids. Trimming cost V 0 bases and J 3 bases, with 9 bases left between them. The CDR3 DNA is TGTGCCAGCAGCCAAGATTGGCAGGTCAATCAGCCCCAGCATTTT. It translates to CASSQDWQVNQPQHF.

This chain links TRBV9 with TRBJ1-6; 10 bases match TRBD1. CDR1 is SGDLS, CDR2 YYNGEE, per germline. The CDR3 is 16 residues long. The V and J ends lost 2 bases and 7 bases, in that order; junction bases with no gene match: 6. CDR3 sequence: CASSVGPGQGNSPLHF. The CDR3 nucleotides are TGTGCCAGCAGCGTCGGTCCGGGACAGGGGAATTCACCCCTCCACTTT.

This clone was counted only a few times. This rearrangement joins TRBV7-8 to TRBJ2-7, with 8 bases lining up with TRBD1. From germline, CDR1 is SGHVS and CDR2 FQNEAQ. V trimming: 0 bases; J trimming: 6 bases; junction bases outside the gene matches: 7. The CDR3 spans 15 residues. CDR3 in amino acids: CASSLAPGQDPEQYF. CDR3 in DNA: TGTGCCAGCAGCTTAGCTCCGGGACAGGATCCCGAGCAGTACTTC.

CDR3 amino acids: CSASTTQGQASYEQYF. The CDR3 DNA sequence: TGCAGTGCTAGTACCACCCAGGGACAGGCCTCCTACGAGCAGTACTTC. The chain has TRBV20-1 and TRBJ2-7, with 8 bases lining up with TRBD1. This CDR3 spans 16 amino acids. V dropped 3 bases and J dropped 0; count of bases not matched to a gene: 10. The germline CDR1 and CDR2 sequences are DFQATT and SNEGSKA (reference sequence).

The J gene is TRBJ2-7, the V gene TRBV29-1, with no clear D. The CDR3 length is 9 residues. Germline values: CDR1 SQVTM, CDR2 ANQGSEA. CDR3 protein: CSAHFPVLV. CDR3 DNA sequence: TGCAGCGCCCATTTCCCGGTCCTGGTC.

This clone was counted a few times. The chain recombines TRBV15 with TRBJ2-7; D is perhaps TRBD1 (6 bases). The CDR3 sequence is 15 residues long. V lost 3 bases and J 3 bases, leaving 15 bases between the germline ends. CDR1 and CDR2 from the germline V gene are LNHNV and YYDKDF (reference sequence). In DNA form, the CDR3 reads TGTGCCACCAGCAGGGAAACAGGGTATGGCTACGAGCAGTACTTC. It codes for CATSRETGYGYEQYF. The full variable domain, in which reference TRBV15 and TRBJ2-7 provide the parts outside the CDR3, is DAMVIQNPRYQVTQFGKPVTLSCSQTLNHNVMYWYQQKSSQAPKLLFHYYDKDFNNEADTPDNFQSRRPNTSFCFLDIRSPGLGDTAMYLCATSRETGYGYEQYFGPGTRLTVT.

This clone appeared a single time. The genes are TRBV5-6 and TRBJ2-7, with D possibly matching TRBD2 (6 bases). Germline V gene lookup returns CDR1 SGHDT and CDR2 YYEEEE. The germline V and J ends were trimmed by 3 bases and 5 bases, with 15 bases remaining between them. The length of the CDR3 is 14 residues. In DNA, the CDR3 is TGTGCCAGCAGCTCGGGACTCCTCTTTGACGAGCAGTACTTC. It codes for CASSSGLLFDEQYF.

The chain is built from TRBV21-1 and TRBJ2-1; the table's D call, TRBD2, has no DNA check behind it. TRBV21-1 is marked as a pseudogene. CDR3 length: 21 amino acids. CDR3 nucleotides: TGTGCCAGCAGCAAAGAAGCTGGGACTAGCGGGAGGGCCGTTCACGTAAATGAGCAGTTCTTC. Its translation: CASSKEAGTSGRAVHVNEQFF.

The CDR3 here is CASSGGGLAGKYNEQFF. The DNA for the CDR3 is TGCGCCAGCAGCGGGGGCGGTCTAGCGGGAAAGTACAATGAGCAGTTCTTC. The chain joins TRBV4-1 to TRBJ2-1, with TRBD2 matching 9 bases. With 5 bases clipped from V and 4 bases from J, the junction kept 12 bases outside the gene matches. Germline-derived CDR1 and CDR2 are MGHRA and YSYEKL. CDR3 length: 17 amino acids.

V gene TRBV5-1 combines with J gene TRBJ2-1; 9 nucleotides align to TRBD1. Per germline, CDR1 SGHRS and CDR2 YFSETQ. The V segment lost 4 bases and the J segment 14 bases; nucleotides outside the gene matches: 10. The CDR3 covers 13 residues. The CDR3 spells CASSVQPGQGEFF. The DNA of the CDR3 is TGCGCCAGCAGCGTCCAGCCGGGACAGGGTGAGTTCTTC.

This chain uses TRBV2 with TRBJ1-6, with 8 bases that match TRBD1. From germline, CDR1 is SNHLY and CDR2 FYNNEI. The CDR3 is made up of 18 amino acids. The J segment lost 3 bases and the V segment lost 6 bases, leaving 13 bases of the junction unmatched. The DNA for the CDR3 is TGTGCCAGCAGCCGGGACAGGATCTTGAGGGACTATAATTCACCCCTCCACTTT. Translating it yields CASSRDRILRDYNSPLHF. The full variable domain, rest sourced from reference TRBV2 and TRBJ1-6, is EPEVTQTPSHQVTQMGQEVILRCVPISNHLYFYWYRQILGQKVEFLVSFYNNEISEKSEIFDDQFSVERPDGSNFTLKIRSTKLEDSAMYFCASSRDRILRDYNSPLHFGNGTRLTVT.

V usage is TRBV9 and J usage is TRBJ1-1; 7 bases fit TRBD1. The CDR3 has 13 amino acids. In germline, CDR1 is SGDLS, CDR2 YYNGEE. The V segment lost 3 bases and the J segment 7 bases; nucleotides outside the gene matches: 6. This CDR3 is CASSAGTASEAFF. DNA for the CDR3: TGTGCCAGCAGCGCGGGGACAGCTAGTGAAGCTTTCTTT.

V is TRBV7-3 and J is TRBJ1-1, with a possible D match to TRBD1 (5 bases). The V end lost 5 bases, the J end lost 11 bases, and 21 bases lay between the germline ends. This CDR3 contains 14 residues. Germline V gene data show CDR1 as SGHTA and CDR2 as FQGTGA. CDR3 DNA sequence: TGTGCCAGCAGCCCTAAAACTGGACCTTCAGGGGCTTTCTTT. Translated, it gives CASSPKTGPSGAFF.

This clone came up once. This chain connects TRBV30 to TRBJ2-7; possibly TRBD1 for D (6 bases). The CDR3 extends over 17 amino acids. V dropped 0 bases and J dropped 4 bases, with 22 bases sitting between them. In germline, CDR1 is GTSNPN, CDR2 SVGIG (reference sequence). Here the CDR3 DNA reads TGTGCCTGGAGTGTAAAGTTTTCGGGGACATATAGTTACGAGCAGTACTTC. It is translated as CAWSVKFSGTYSYEQYF.

V and J are TRBV30 and TRBJ1-6; D may be TRBD1 (6 bases). In germline, CDR1 is GTSNPN, CDR2 SVGIG (reference sequence). The V gene lost 5 bases and the J gene lost 10 bases, with 12 bases spanning the gap. CDR3 length: 12 residues. CDR3 sequence: CAWDRIRSPLHF. The CDR3 nucleotides are TGTGCCTGGGACAGGATTCGGTCACCCCTCCACTTT.

The V call is TRBV10-3, the J call TRBJ2-1, with TRBD2 matching over 16 bases. The V segment lost 3 bases and the J segment 10 bases; nucleotides outside the gene matches: 9. The CDR3 runs to 17 residues. Looked up from germline, CDR1 is ENHRY and CDR2 is SYGVKD. Here the CDR3 reads CAISDSGTSGGAKEQFF. The DNA of the CDR3 is TGTGCCATCAGTGATTCCGGGACTAGCGGGGGGGCCAAGGAGCAGTTCTTC.

V is TRBV9 and J is TRBJ1-6; 7 bases align to TRBD1. The CDR3 consists of 14 residues. Germline CDR1 and CDR2: SGDLS and YYNGEE. V gave up 2 bases and J gave up 5 bases; unmatched junction bases: 1. CDR3 DNA: TGTGCCAGCAGCGTGGGACAGCATAATTCACCCCTCCACTTT. Residues: CASSVGQHNSPLHF. Together with reference TRBV9 and TRBJ1-6, the CDR3 gives the full variable domain: DSGVTQTPKHLITATGQRVTLRCSPRSGDLSVYWYQQSLDQGLQFLIQYYNGEERAKGNILERFSAQQFPDLHSELNLSSLELGDSALYFCASSVGQHNSPLHFGNGTRLTVT.

The chain employs TRBV28 and TRBJ1-5; no reliable D call. The CDR3 is made up of 14 amino acids. The V gene's germline CDR1 is MDHEN and CDR2 SYDVKM. Trimming took off 4 bases at V and 5 bases at J, with 12 bases between the two ends. CDR3 nucleotides: TGTGCCAGCAGTTCTTTGGGCGTGGATCAGCCCCAGCATTTT. Residues: CASSSLGVDQPQHF.

The chain couples TRBV3-1 (or the pseudogene TRBV3-2) to TRBJ2-2; 9 nucleotides line up with TRBD2. Germline V gene sequence: CDR1 LGHDT, CDR2 YNNKEL (reference sequence). With V trimmed by 0 bases and J by 7 bases, 9 bases remained unmatched. This CDR3 comprises 17 residues. Written as DNA, the CDR3 is TGTGCCAGCAGCCAAGATCGGGCTAGCGGGAAGGGCGGGGAGCTGTTTTTT. It specifies CASSQDRASGKGGELFF.

The chain recombines TRBV6-5 with TRBJ1-6, with D perhaps TRBD1 (5 bases). The CDR3 spans 14 residues. The germline V gene encodes CDR1 MNHEY and CDR2 SVGAGI. The germline V and J ends were trimmed by 7 bases and 7 bases, with 14 bases remaining between them. The CDR3 DNA is TGTGCCAGCACCAGGGAACTCAGAAATTCACCCCTCCACTTT. Amino acid sequence: CASTRELRNSPLHF.